This TCR beta chain is from a study of blood T cells in healthy people across ages. Alongside a J-beta primer mix, a sample-barcoded 5' primer served in a second PCR lasting about 7 to 11 cycles. TCRdb reanalysed the 5' RACE reads using MiXCR and keeps one entry per CDR3 protein. The table includes about 1.1 million distinct CDR3 sequences, around two fifths detected once. With 6 bases removed from V and 5 bases from J, the gap between germline ends came to 14 bases. This CDR3 spans 13 amino acids. CDR1 MNHEY and CDR2 SVGEGT come from the germline V gene. Researchers isolated at least 6 million PBMCs per sample.

The TCR sequence derives from a man younger than 30 in good health. Input material: blood. The gene calls are TRBV6-2 or TRBV6-3 and TRBJ2-7; tentative D call: TRBD1 (6 bases). The CDR3 DNA sequence: TGTGCCAGCAGAGATACAGGGTCCCACGAGCAGTACTTC. This sequence encodes CASRDTGSHEQYF.